This T cell receptor beta chain was profiled in a study of a mutant IDH1 vaccine in newly diagnosed glioma. Study details: Vaccination started 4-6 weeks after radiotherapy alone, or with temozolomide cycles.

A note on this clone: Its antigen remains unidentified.

The sample's time point: week 11, during vaccination. With topical imiquimod, each dose of the vaccine consisted of 300 ug of mutant IDH1 20-mer peptide. The CDR3 loop spans 15 amino acids. The V end lost 2 bases, the J end lost 5 bases, and 10 bases lay between the germline ends. Germline CDR1 and CDR2: SEHNR and FQNEAQ (reference sequence). The method was immunoSEQ multiplex PCR; TCRdb's version includes in-frame clones alone and lacks a portion of them. This sample has tens of thousands of clones, with roughly 80% found just once. The clonotype comes from a man aged 25-45 years with glioma. The rearrangement links TRBV7-9 to TRBJ1-6; possibly TRBD1 for D (6 bases). Sequencing used PBMCs, obtained from a glioma patient whose treatment included an IDH1 peptide vaccine. CDR3 amino acids: CASSLSGADNSPLHF. As DNA, the CDR3 is TGTGCCAGCAGCTTATCAGGGGCGGATAATTCACCCCTCCACTTT.